Below, 27 T cell receptor beta chains from the same sample are listed, as sequenced in a study of human CD8 memory T cell subsets. The authors made TCR beta libraries using UMI-labeled 5' RACE. TCRdb re-called the 5' RACE reads; one entry per CDR3 protein, DNA not given. The clone table shows approximately 10,000 distinct CDR3 sequences, with the ten largest holding roughly 9.8%. The source material was CD8+ stem-like memory T cells (TSCM and TCM) sorted from PBMCs. Stated subset: stem-like memory CD8 T cells (TSTEM), CCR7+ PD-1- TIGIT-. These TCRs come from a human donor in good health.

The V gene is TRBV28, the J gene TRBJ2-7; TCRdb's D call of TRBD2 is untestable without DNA. Germline CDR1 and CDR2: MDHEN and SYDVKM. The CDR3 length is 17 residues. The CDR3 is CASSTPFSLAGPYEQYF.

The V gene is TRBV20-1, the J gene TRBJ2-1; the D gene TCRdb calls, TRBD1, cannot be checked with no DNA. The germline V gene encodes CDR1 DFQATT and CDR2 SNEGSKA (reference sequence). This CDR3 is 14 amino acids long. CDR3 region: CSARDPQGYNEQFF.

Measured by frequency, this clonotype is medium-sized. The chain combines TRBV29-1 with TRBJ1-4. From germline, CDR1 is SQVTM and CDR2 ANQGSEA. The CDR3 spans 11 residues. The CDR3 sequence: CSVLGLEKLFF.

The chain uses TRBV11-2 and TRBJ2-6. The CDR3 spans 13 residues. Per the germline V gene, CDR1 is SGHAT and CDR2 is FQNNGV. The CDR3 is CASSFHQANVLTF.

CDR3 sequence reads: CASSKGTGEETQYF. The J gene is TRBJ2-5, the V gene TRBV12-3 or TRBV12-4; checking the TCRdb D call of TRBD1 is not possible without DNA. The CDR3 spans 14 residues.

The chain joins TRBV2 to TRBJ2-1; the D call of TRBD2 rests on TCRdb alone, since no DNA is present to check it. This CDR3 has 15 amino acids. Germline V gene sequence: CDR1 SNHLY, CDR2 FYNNEI. This CDR3 is CASSPGTSGTYEQFF.

The V and J genes are TRBV27 and TRBJ1-5; TCRdb calls TRBD1, which cannot be checked without DNA. CDR1 and CDR2 (germline): MNHEY, SMNVEV (reference sequence). The CDR3 is 13 amino acids. CDR3 amino acids: CASASTWAQPQHF.

This chain links TRBV12-3 or TRBV12-4 with TRBJ2-1; TCRdb proposes TRBD2, but this gene call is untestable without DNA. The CDR3 totals 15 residues. The CDR3 loop reads CASSPTSGAHNEQFF.

This chain uses TRBV29-1 with TRBJ2-1; TCRdb calls TRBD2, which cannot be checked without DNA. Per germline, CDR1 SQVTM and CDR2 ANQGSEA. The CDR3 consists of 14 residues. Here the CDR3 reads CSALILASNGEQFF.

V usage is TRBV13 and J usage is TRBJ2-1. Germline CDR1 reads PRHDT; CDR2 reads FYEKMQ (reference sequence). This CDR3 region has 15 residues. This CDR3 is CASSLDGSSYNEQFF.

This clonotype is deemed medium-sized by its frequency. The rearrangement uses TRBV28 and TRBJ1-1. CDR3 length: 17 residues. Germline assignment: CDR1 MDHEN and CDR2 SYDVKM. CDR3 sequence reads: CASSSISGTELGTEAFF. Full variable domain (remainder filled in from reference TRBV28 and TRBJ1-1): DVKVTQSSRYLVKRTGEKVFLECVQDMDHENMFWYRQDPGLGLRLIYFSYDVKMKEKGDIPEGYSVSREKKERFSLILESASTNQTSMYLCASSSISGTELGTEAFFGQGTRLTVV.

By frequency, this clonotype is medium-sized (0.01 to 0.1%). The V and J genes are TRBV6-6 and TRBJ1-1. The germline CDR1 and CDR2 sequences are MNHNY and SVGAGI (reference sequence). This CDR3 is 13 amino acids long. The CDR3 is CASSWATGTEAFF.

V and J are TRBV19 and TRBJ1-1. Germline CDR1 reads LNHDA; CDR2 reads SQIVND (reference sequence). CDR3 size: 14 residues. CDR3 in amino acids: CASSIFGMNTEAFF.

The rearrangement links TRBV6-6 to TRBJ2-1; as DNA is missing, the TRBD2 call by TCRdb cannot be tested. CDR1 is MNHNY and CDR2 is SVGAGI in the germline V gene (reference sequence). The CDR3 totals 17 residues. CDR3 residues: CASSYSIIAGGYNEQFF.

This rearrangement joins TRBV30 to TRBJ1-3; TCRdb lists TRBD1, though no DNA is available to test this call. The CDR3 covers 14 residues. The germline V gene encodes CDR1 GTSNPN and CDR2 SVGIG (reference sequence). The CDR3 reads CAGDLQGIADTIYF.

The chain joins TRBV23-1 to TRBJ1-1; TCRdb lists TRBD1, though no DNA is available to test this call. TRBV23-1 is assigned to the ORF class and has an uncertain function. The length of the CDR3 is 16 residues. The CDR3 is CASSLPWVYMNTEAFF.

V usage is TRBV29-1 and J usage is TRBJ2-7; TCRdb selects TRBD1, and the lack of DNA leaves this call unchecked. This CDR3 comprises 11 residues. The germline V gene encodes CDR1 SQVTM and CDR2 ANQGSEA. The CDR3 reads CSADRGGEQYF.

The chain recombines TRBV24-1 with TRBJ2-1. Germline CDR1 and CDR2: KGHDR and SFDVKD. The CDR3 length is 15 residues. The CDR3 protein is CATSDLAERINEQFF.

The gene calls are TRBV24-1 and TRBJ2-3. Germline V gene sequence: CDR1 KGHDR, CDR2 SFDVKD. The CDR3 sequence is 11 residues long. Here the CDR3 reads CATRWGDTQYF.

The chain links TRBV24-1 to TRBJ2-1; TCRdb gives TRBD1 as the D gene, but with no DNA this cannot be confirmed. There are 15 residues in the CDR3. Germline values: CDR1 KGHDR, CDR2 SFDVKD. The CDR3 loop reads CATSDLLTGSNEQFF.

The V call is TRBV27, the J call TRBJ2-2. CDR3 size: 15 residues. Germline CDR1 and CDR2: MNHEY and SMNVEV (reference sequence). The CDR3 protein is CASSLRTFNTGELFF.

This chain connects TRBV11-3 to TRBJ2-1; TCRdb outputs TRBD2, but without DNA this stays unchecked. Germline V gene sequence: CDR1 SGHNT, CDR2 YENEEA. This CDR3 spans 16 amino acids. The CDR3 loop is CASSLGTSGRLDEQFF.

The J gene is TRBJ2-1, the V gene TRBV29-1; TCRdb returns TRBD1, unconfirmable since there is no DNA. This CDR3 spans 13 amino acids. Looked up from germline, CDR1 is SQVTM and CDR2 is ANQGSEA. This CDR3 reads CSARVSQDFEQFF.

The chain links TRBV10-3 to TRBJ2-1; TCRdb returns TRBD2, unconfirmable since there is no DNA. Germline lookup yields CDR1 ENHRY and CDR2 SYGVKD. CDR3 length equals 13 residues. The CDR3 is CAIGAQGWDEQFF.

The chain's CDR3 is CASSLRLAGLEETQYF. V is TRBV19 and J is TRBJ2-5; TCRdb designates TRBD2, a call that cannot be tested without DNA. CDR1 is LNHDA, CDR2 SQIVND, per germline (reference sequence). The CDR3 spans 16 residues.

Frequency places this clonotype as medium-sized (0.01 to 0.1%). The chain employs TRBV2 and TRBJ1-1; TCRdb calls TRBD1, which cannot be checked without DNA. CDR3 length: 13 amino acids. The V gene's germline CDR1 is SNHLY and CDR2 FYNNEI. Here the CDR3 reads CASSSPAGPEAFF.

The chain carries TRBV29-1 and TRBJ2-5. The CDR3 totals 13 residues. Looked up from germline, CDR1 is SQVTM and CDR2 is ANQGSEA. The CDR3 reads CSVETEWRETQYF.